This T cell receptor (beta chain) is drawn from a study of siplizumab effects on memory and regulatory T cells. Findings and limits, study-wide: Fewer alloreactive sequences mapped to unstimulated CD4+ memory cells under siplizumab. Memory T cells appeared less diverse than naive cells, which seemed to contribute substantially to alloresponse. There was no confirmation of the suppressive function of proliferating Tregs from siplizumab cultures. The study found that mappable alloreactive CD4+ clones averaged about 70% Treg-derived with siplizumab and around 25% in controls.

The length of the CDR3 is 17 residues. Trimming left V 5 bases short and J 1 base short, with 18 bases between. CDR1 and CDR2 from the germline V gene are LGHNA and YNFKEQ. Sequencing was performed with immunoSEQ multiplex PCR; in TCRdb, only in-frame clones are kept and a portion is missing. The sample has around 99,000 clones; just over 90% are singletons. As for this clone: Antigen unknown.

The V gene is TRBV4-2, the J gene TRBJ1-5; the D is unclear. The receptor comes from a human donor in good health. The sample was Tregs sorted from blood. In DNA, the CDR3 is TGTGCCAGCAGCACCGACGGAACTTCACGGAGCAATCAGCCCCAGCATTTT. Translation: CASSTDGTSRSNQPQHF.